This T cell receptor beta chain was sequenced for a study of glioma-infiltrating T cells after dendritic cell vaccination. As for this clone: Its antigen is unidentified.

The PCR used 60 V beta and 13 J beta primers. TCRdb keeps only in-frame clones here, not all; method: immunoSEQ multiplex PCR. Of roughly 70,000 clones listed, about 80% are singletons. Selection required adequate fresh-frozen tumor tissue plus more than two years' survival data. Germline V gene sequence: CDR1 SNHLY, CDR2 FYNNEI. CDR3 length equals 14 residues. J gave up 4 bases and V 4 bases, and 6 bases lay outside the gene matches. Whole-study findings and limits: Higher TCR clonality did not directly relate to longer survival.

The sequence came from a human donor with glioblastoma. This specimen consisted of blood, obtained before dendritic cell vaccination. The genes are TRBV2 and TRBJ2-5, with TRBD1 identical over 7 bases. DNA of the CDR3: TGTGCCAGCAGTGGACAGGGTACGGGAGAGACCCAGTACTTC. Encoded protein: CASSGQGTGETQYF.